The 9 T cell receptor beta chains below come from one sample, sequenced in a study of blood T cell repertoires in COVID-19. The assay was immunoSEQ multiplex PCR, and TCRdb's table has in-frame clones only and misses some. This sample has under 250,000 clones, with 80% to 90% found just once. Material: peripheral blood. These receptors all stem from a human donor in a cohort sampled during active COVID-19.

The chain uses TRBV5-4 and TRBJ2-1, with 9 nucleotides matching TRBD2. Germline lookup yields CDR1 SGHNT and CDR2 YYREEE (reference sequence). This CDR3 comprises 17 residues. V was pared by 4 bases and J by 2 bases, with 10 bases of the junction left unmatched. The CDR3 reads CASSTEEGGRAYNEQFF. CDR3 in DNA: TGTGCCAGCAGCACCGAAGAGGGCGGGAGGGCCTACAATGAGCAGTTCTTC.

The chain combines TRBV27 with TRBJ2-1; TRBD2 matches 7 bases. This CDR3 is built from 16 residues. Germline CDR1 MNHEY, CDR2 SMNVEV (reference sequence). With 6 bases clipped from V and 8 bases from J, the junction kept 16 bases outside the gene matches. The CDR3 sequence: CASSPQPGGKRDEQFF. The CDR3 region has the DNA TGTGCCAGCAGCCCTCAACCCGGGGGGAAGAGGGATGAGCAGTTCTTC.

V is TRBV5-1 and J is TRBJ1-2; 9 bases match TRBD1. V gave up 0 bases and J gave up 7 bases; unmatched junction bases: 1. The CDR3 runs to 13 residues. The germline CDR1 and CDR2 sequences are SGHRS and YFSETQ. In nucleotides, the CDR3 is TGCGCCAGCAGCTTGGCGGACAGGGGTGGCTACACCTTC. It yields the protein CASSLADRGGYTF.

CDR3 in amino acids: CASSDKRLAGYNEQFF. The CDR3 DNA reads as TGTGCCAGCAGTGACAAGCGACTAGCGGGCTACAATGAGCAGTTCTTC. This chain connects TRBV6-4 to TRBJ2-1, with TRBD2 matching 10 bases. This CDR3 spans 16 amino acids. Germline CDR1 is MRHNA and CDR2 is SNTAGT. V gave up 2 bases and J gave up 3 bases; unmatched junction bases: 4.

The V call is TRBV5-1, the J call TRBJ2-7; 11 nucleotides match TRBD2. The CDR3 consists of 14 residues. V lost 1 base, J lost 6 bases, and 3 bases stayed unmatched. CDR1 and CDR2 from the germline V gene are SGHRS and YFSETQ. CDR3 sequence (DNA): TGCGCCAGCAGCTTGACTAGCGGGAGTGGCGAGCAGTACTTC. Translated: CASSLTSGSGEQYF.

V usage is TRBV10-2 and J usage is TRBJ2-7; D not certain. The CDR3 length is 13 residues. Trimming left V 7 bases short and J 0 bases short, with 10 bases between. Germline assignment: CDR1 WSHSY and CDR2 SAAADI. The CDR3 sequence is CASKTSGSYEQYF. The CDR3 DNA follows: TGCGCCAGCAAAACCTCCGGCTCCTACGAGCAGTACTTC.

The CDR3 loop reads CATSDPTGIQPQHF. CDR3 DNA sequence: TGTGCCACCAGTGATCCGACAGGGATTCAGCCCCAGCATTTT. V gene TRBV24-1 combines with J gene TRBJ1-5; 7 nucleotides align to TRBD1. This CDR3 is 14 amino acids long. V was clipped by 3 bases and J by 6 bases; unmatched bases: 4. Germline V gene data show CDR1 as KGHDR and CDR2 as SFDVKD.

The CDR3 loop reads CASSLGDTTYEQYF. The CDR3 nucleotides read TGCGCCAGCTCCCTCGGGGACACCACCTACGAGCAGTACTTC. The chain employs TRBV5-1 and TRBJ2-7, with D possibly being TRBD1 (6 bases). Per the germline V gene, CDR1 is SGHRS and CDR2 is YFSETQ. This CDR3 has 14 amino acids. V was clipped by 7 bases and J by 2 bases, with 16 bases between them.

The chain carries TRBV18 and TRBJ1-1; TRBD1 is a possible D gene (6 bases). V lost 0 bases and J 1 base, leaving 9 bases between the germline ends. This CDR3 has 15 amino acids. Germline V gene lookup returns CDR1 KGHSH and CDR2 LQKENI. CDR3 protein: CASSPPGAANTEAFF. In DNA form, the CDR3 reads TGTGCCAGCTCACCACCGGGGGCGGCGAACACTGAAGCTTTCTTT.